One TCR beta chain is described in this entry. Its antigen is not identified. Control patients had untreated stable or active relapsing-remitting multiple sclerosis by revised McDonald criteria. Purification of the CD8+ and CD4+ T cells relied on negative isolation, and TEMRA cells underwent FACS enrichment. These data belong to a study of CD8 T cells in Susac syndrome. The study's findings and limits: The study acknowledged a relatively small number of individuals in its TCR sequencing and HLA analysis.

Looked up from germline, CDR1 is LNHNV and CDR2 is YYDKDF (reference sequence). V was clipped by 7 bases and J by 0 bases; unmatched bases: 5. CDR3 length equals 15 residues. RNA totalling roughly 0.45 to 1 ug underwent reverse transcription with random hexamers. MiXCR, run by TCRdb on the immunoSEQ multiplex PCR reads, gives a single entry per CDR3 protein. The sample has around 280,000 distinct CDR3 sequences, roughly 85% seen once. This receptor was taken from a human donor with multiple sclerosis. This sequence joins TRBV15 and TRBJ2-5, with 10 positions matching TRBD1. Source material: CD8+ T cells from PBMCs. The CDR3 region is CATTSGQGNQETQYF. CDR3 DNA: TGTGCCACCACCTCGGGACAGGGGAACCAAGAGACCCAGTACTTC.